Below, one TCR beta chain is given with its context. This specimen comes from a study of blood T cell repertoires in COVID-19. Study-wide context: Some COVID-19 samples were acute and others convalescent; all came from the United States, Italy and Spain. Nucleic acid was either cDNA or gDNA, and it came from T cells, B-cell-depleted T cells, or PBMCs.

This CDR3 has 16 residues. The trim removed 5 bases at V and 2 bases at J, leaving 7 bases unmatched. Germline V gene lookup returns CDR1 SGHTA and CDR2 FQGNSA. Original processing notes: Estimates of nucleated cell counts were drawn from the amplification of reference gene primers. Sequenced by immunoSEQ multiplex PCR; TCRdb stores in-frame clones only, minus some. V, J and clone size reflect that table, while D and trimming were determined from the DNA. The sample lists about 44,000 clones; around 75% were seen once. This clonotype was obtained from a man at least 80 years old with acute or convalescent COVID-19. The sequencing sample was made of peripheral blood. The chain recombines TRBV7-2 with TRBJ2-2; 8 bases are a match to TRBD2. The CDR3 region is CASSPLLAGNTGELFF. CDR3 nucleotide sequence: TGTGCCAGCAGCCCCCTTCTAGCGGGCAACACCGGGGAGCTGTTTTTT.